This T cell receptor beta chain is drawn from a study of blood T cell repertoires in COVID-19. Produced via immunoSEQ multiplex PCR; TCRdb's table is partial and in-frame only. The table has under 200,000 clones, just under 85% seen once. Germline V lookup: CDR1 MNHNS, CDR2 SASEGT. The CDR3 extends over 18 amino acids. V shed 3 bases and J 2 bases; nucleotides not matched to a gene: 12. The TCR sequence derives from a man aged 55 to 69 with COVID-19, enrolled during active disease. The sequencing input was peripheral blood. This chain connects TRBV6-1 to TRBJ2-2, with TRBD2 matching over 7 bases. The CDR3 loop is CASSETLAARPNTGELFF. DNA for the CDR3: TGTGCCAGCAGTGAGACCCTAGCGGCTCGCCCTAACACCGGGGAGCTGTTTTTT.